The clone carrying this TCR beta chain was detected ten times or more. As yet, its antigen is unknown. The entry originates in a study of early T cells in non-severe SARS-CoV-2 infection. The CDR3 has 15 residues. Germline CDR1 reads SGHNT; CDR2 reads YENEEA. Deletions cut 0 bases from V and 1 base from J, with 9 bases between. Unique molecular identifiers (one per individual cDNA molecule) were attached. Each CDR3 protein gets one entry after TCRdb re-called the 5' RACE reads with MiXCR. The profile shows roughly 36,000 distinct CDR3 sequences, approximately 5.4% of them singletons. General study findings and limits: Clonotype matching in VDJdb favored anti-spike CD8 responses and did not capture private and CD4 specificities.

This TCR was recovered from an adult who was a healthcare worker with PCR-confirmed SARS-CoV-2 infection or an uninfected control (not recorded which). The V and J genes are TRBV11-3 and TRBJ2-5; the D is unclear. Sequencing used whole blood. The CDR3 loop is CASSLDRTAQETQYF. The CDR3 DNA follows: TGTGCCAGCAGCTTAGACCGGACGGCCCAAGAGACCCAGTACTTC.